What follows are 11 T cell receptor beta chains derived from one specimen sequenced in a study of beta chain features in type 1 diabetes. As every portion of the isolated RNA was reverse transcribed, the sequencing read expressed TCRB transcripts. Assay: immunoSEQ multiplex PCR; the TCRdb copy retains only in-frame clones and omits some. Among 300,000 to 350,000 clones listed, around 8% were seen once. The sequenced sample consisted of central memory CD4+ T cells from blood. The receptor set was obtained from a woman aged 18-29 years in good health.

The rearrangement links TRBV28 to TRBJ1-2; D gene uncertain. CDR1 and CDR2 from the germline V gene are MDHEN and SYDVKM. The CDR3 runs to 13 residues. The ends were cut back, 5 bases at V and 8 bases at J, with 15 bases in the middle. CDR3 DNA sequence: TGTGCCAGCAGTACCGGACGGAACTCGGGCTACACCTTC. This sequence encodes CASSTGRNSGYTF.

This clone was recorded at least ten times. CDR3 loop: CANGTSPHGTQYF. DNA of the CDR3: TGTGCCAACGGGACTAGCCCTCATGGGACCCAGTACTTC. V gene TRBV21-1 combines with J gene TRBJ2-5; the DNA was not compared with TRBD2, the D call given in the table. TRBV21-1 counts as a pseudogene. The CDR3 is 13 residues long.

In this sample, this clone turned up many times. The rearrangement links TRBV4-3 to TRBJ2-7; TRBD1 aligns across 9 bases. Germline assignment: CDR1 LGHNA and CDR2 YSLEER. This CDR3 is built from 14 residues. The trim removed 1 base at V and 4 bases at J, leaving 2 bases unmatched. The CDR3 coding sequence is TGCGCCAGCAGCCAAGGGACAGGGGATTACGAGCAGTACTTC. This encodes CASSQGTGDYEQYF.

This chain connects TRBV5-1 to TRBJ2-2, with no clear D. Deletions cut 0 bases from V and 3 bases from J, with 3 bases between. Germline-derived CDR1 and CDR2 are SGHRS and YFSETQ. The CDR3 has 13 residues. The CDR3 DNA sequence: TGCGCCAGCAGCTTGGGGGACACCGGGGAGCTGTTTTTT. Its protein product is CASSLGDTGELFF.

Here the CDR3 DNA reads TGCGCCAGCAGCCAAGTTGGTAGCAGGGAAGCGACCCAGTACTTC. This encodes CASSQVGSREATQYF. V and J are TRBV4-1 and TRBJ2-5; D possibly corresponds to TRBD1 (5 bases). Deletions cut 1 base from V and 7 bases from J, with 16 bases between. CDR3 size: 15 residues. CDR1 is MGHRA and CDR2 is YSYEKL in the germline V gene.

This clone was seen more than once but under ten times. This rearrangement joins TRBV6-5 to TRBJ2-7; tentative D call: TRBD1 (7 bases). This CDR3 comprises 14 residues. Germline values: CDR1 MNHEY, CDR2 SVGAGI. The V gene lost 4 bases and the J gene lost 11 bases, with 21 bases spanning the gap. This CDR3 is CASSSTRPGGTEYF. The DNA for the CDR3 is TGTGCCAGCAGTTCTACGCGGCCAGGGGGGACCGAGTACTTC.

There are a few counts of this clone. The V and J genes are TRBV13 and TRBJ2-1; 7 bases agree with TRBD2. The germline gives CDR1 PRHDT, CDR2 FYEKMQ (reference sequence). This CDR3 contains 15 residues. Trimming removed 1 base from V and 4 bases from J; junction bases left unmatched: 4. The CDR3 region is CASSLVAGGYNEQFF. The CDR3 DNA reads TGTGCCAGCAGCTTAGTAGCGGGTGGATACAATGAGCAGTTCTTC.

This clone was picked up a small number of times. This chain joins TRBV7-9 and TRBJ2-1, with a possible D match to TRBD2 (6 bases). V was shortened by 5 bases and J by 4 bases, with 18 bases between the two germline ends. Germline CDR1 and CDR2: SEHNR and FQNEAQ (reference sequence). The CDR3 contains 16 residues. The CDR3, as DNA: TGTGCCAGCAGCCCAGTCGGGGGAATTCGGTACAATGAGCAGTTCTTC. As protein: CASSPVGGIRYNEQFF.

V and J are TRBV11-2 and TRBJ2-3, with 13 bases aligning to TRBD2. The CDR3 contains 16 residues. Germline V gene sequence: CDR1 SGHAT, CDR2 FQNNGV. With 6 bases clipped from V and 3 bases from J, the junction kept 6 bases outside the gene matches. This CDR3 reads CASRPPGLAGTDTQYF. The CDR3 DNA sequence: TGTGCCAGCAGACCTCCGGGACTAGCGGGAACAGATACGCAGTATTTT. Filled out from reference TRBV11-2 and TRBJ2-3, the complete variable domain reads EAGVAQSPRYKIIEKRQSVAFWCNPISGHATLYWYQQILGQGPKLLIQFQNNGVVDDSQLPKDRFSAERLKGVDSTLKIQPAKLEDSAVYLCASRPPGLAGTDTQYFGPGTRLTVL.

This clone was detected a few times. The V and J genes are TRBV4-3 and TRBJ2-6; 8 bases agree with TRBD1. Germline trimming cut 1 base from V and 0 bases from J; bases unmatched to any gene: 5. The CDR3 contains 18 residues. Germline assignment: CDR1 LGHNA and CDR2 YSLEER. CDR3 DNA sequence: TGCGCCAGCAGCCAAGCAGGGGGCTATAGCTCTGGGGCCAACGTCCTGACTTTC. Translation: CASSQAGGYSSGANVLTF.

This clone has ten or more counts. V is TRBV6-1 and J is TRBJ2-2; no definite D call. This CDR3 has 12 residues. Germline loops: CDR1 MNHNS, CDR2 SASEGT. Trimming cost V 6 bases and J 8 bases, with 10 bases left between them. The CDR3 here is CASSLQSGELFF. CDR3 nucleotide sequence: TGTGCCAGCAGCCTACAATCTGGGGAGCTGTTTTTT.